The clone carrying this T cell receptor beta chain was observed a few times. Germline CDR1 is MNHNS and CDR2 is SASEGT. V was shortened by 6 bases and J by 0 bases, with 18 bases between the two germline ends. This CDR3 has 16 amino acids. MiXCR, run by TCRdb on the 5' RACE reads, gives a single entry per CDR3 protein. The sample yields about 720,000 distinct CDR3 sequences, 15% to 20% seen once. The sample is drawn from a study of identical twins. The sample also formed part of further work on T cells expressing NK-cell markers. That work adds: Each TCR beta repertoire originated in sorted T cells that were CD3+CD56+NKG2C+, CD3+CD56+NKG2C- or CD3+CD56-NKG2C+.

The chain recombines TRBV6-1 with TRBJ2-7, with D possibly being TRBD1 (6 bases). The sequencing input was PBMCs. This TCR came from a woman in her late teens or twenties in good health. CDR3 coding DNA: TGTGCCAGCAGGCTTACAGGGTCCGATACCTCCTACGAGCAGTACTTC. Translated: CASRLTGSDTSYEQYF.